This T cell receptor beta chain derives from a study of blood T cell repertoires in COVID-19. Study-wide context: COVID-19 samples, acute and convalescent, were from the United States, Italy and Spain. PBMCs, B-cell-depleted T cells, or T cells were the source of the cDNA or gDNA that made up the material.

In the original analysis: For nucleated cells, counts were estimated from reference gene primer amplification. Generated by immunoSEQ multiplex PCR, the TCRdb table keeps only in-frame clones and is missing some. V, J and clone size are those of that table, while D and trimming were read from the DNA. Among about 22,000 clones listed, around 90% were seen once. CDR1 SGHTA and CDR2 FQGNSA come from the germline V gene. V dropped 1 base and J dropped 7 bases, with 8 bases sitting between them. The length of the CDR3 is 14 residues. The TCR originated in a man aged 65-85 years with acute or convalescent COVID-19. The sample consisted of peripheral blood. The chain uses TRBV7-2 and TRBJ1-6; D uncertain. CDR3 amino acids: CASSLDGRNSPLHF. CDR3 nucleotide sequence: TGTGCCAGCAGCTTAGATGGGAGGAATTCACCCCTCCACTTT.